This entry lists 21 T cell receptor beta chains sequenced from one sample in a study of blood T cell repertoires in COVID-19. Sequencing was performed with immunoSEQ multiplex PCR; in TCRdb, only in-frame clones are kept and a portion is missing. The sample yields some 150,000 clones, roughly 84% seen once. Material for sequencing was peripheral blood. Source of these receptors: a man between 60 and 75 years old who had recovered from COVID-19.

This chain joins TRBV5-1 and TRBJ2-7; D may be TRBD2 (6 bases). Trimming took 2 bases from V and 3 from J, leaving 12 bases between them. The length of the CDR3 is 14 residues. CDR1 and CDR2 from the germline V gene are SGHRS and YFSETQ. CDR3 loop: CASSFGGTFYEQYF. In DNA, the CDR3 is TGCGCCAGCAGCTTTGGGGGGACGTTCTACGAGCAGTACTTC.

This clone was recorded a few times. V and J are TRBV12-5 and TRBJ2-3, with D maybe TRBD2 (6 bases). V was shortened by 5 bases and J by 0 bases, with 15 bases between the two germline ends. There are 16 residues in the CDR3. CDR1 LGHNT and CDR2 FRNRAP come from the germline V gene. CDR3 coding DNA: TGTGCTAGTGGTCCGGGGCGGGGCCATAGCACAGATACGCAGTATTTT. It codes for CASGPGRGHSTDTQYF.

The chain recombines TRBV20-1 with TRBJ1-2; TRBD1 matches at 7 bases. CDR1 and CDR2 from the germline V gene are DFQATT and SNEGSKA (reference sequence). The V segment lost 6 bases and the J segment 14 bases; nucleotides outside the gene matches: 12. The CDR3 runs 11 residues. CDR3 residues: CSASPGQMRTF. CDR3 nucleotides: TGCAGTGCATCTCCGGGACAGATGAGAACCTTC.

DNA of the CDR3: TGTGCCAGCAGTTTATCCTTCGGGGTCAGTAATGAAAAACTGTTTTTT. It is translated as CASSLSFGVSNEKLFF. This sequence joins TRBV27 and TRBJ1-4, with no clear D. The V gene lost 0 bases and the J gene lost 4 bases, with 12 bases spanning the gap. Germline CDR1 reads MNHEY; CDR2 reads SMNVEV (reference sequence). CDR3 length equals 16 residues.

This chain links TRBV25-1 with TRBJ1-2; D not resolved. Per germline, CDR1 MGHDK and CDR2 SYGVNS. This CDR3 is built from 14 residues. The V and J ends lost 3 bases and 4 bases respectively, with 12 bases between them. CDR3 DNA sequence: TGTGCCAGCAGTGACAGGATTCATAGCTATGGCTACACCTTC. Amino acid sequence: CASSDRIHSYGYTF.

This chain links TRBV5-1 with TRBJ2-2; D may be TRBD2 (6 bases). From germline, CDR1 is SGHRS and CDR2 YFSETQ. Trimming cost V 4 bases and J 1 base, with 14 bases left between them. The CDR3 is made up of 16 amino acids. Here the CDR3 reads CASSPTNGGNTGELFF. As DNA, the CDR3 is TGCGCCAGCAGCCCTACTAACGGGGGGAACACCGGGGAGCTGTTTTTT.

The chain is built from TRBV12-3 or TRBV12-4 and TRBJ2-1; D is undetermined. Trimming stripped 3 bases from V and 5 bases from J, with 5 bases between. CDR3 size: 12 residues. The CDR3 reads CASSFADNEQFF. CDR3 in DNA: TGTGCCAGCAGTTTTGCAGACAATGAGCAGTTCTTC.

V gene TRBV11-2 combines with J gene TRBJ1-6; D gene ambiguous. CDR3 length equals 14 residues. Trimming shortened V by 4 bases and J by 4 bases, and 8 bases separated the two germline ends. Per the germline V gene, CDR1 is SGHAT and CDR2 is FQNNGV. The CDR3 here is CASSSGSYNSPLHF. DNA of the CDR3: TGTGCCAGCAGCTCCGGGAGTTATAATTCACCCCTCCACTTT.

The chain employs TRBV27 and TRBJ1-5; the D is unclear. The CDR3 has 14 residues. The V end lost 5 bases, the J end lost 6 bases, and 14 bases lay between the germline ends. Germline assignment: CDR1 MNHEY and CDR2 SMNVEV (reference sequence). The CDR3 DNA follows: TGTGCCAGCAGTCGGGGAGACGGGTTTCAGCCCCAGCATTTT. This encodes CASSRGDGFQPQHF.

The chain uses TRBV7-9 and TRBJ1-1; D call uncertain. The germline V gene has CDR1 SEHNR and CDR2 FQNEAQ (reference sequence). The V end lost 1 base, the J end lost 7 bases, and 13 bases lay between the germline ends. This CDR3 is 14 amino acids long. CDR3 amino acids: CASSLGGGSGEAFF. The CDR3 nucleotides read TGTGCCAGCAGCTTAGGTGGAGGGTCGGGTGAAGCTTTCTTT.

This clone was recorded once. The V call is TRBV19, the J call TRBJ1-5; maybe TRBD1 (5 bases). Trimming shortened V by 3 bases and J by 11 bases, and 20 bases separated the two germline ends. Germline V lookup: CDR1 LNHDA, CDR2 SQIVND (reference sequence). The CDR3 is 15 residues long. The CDR3 bases are TGTGCCAGTAGTATGTTAAGAGGTGTAGGGGTGGCCCAGCATTTT. Translating gives CASSMLRGVGVAQHF.

Comment on this clone: Other DNA sequences in this sample translate to the same CDR3. This chain uses TRBV18 with TRBJ2-7; TRBD2 agrees at 8 bases. J gave up 5 bases and V 3 bases, and 0 bases lay outside the gene matches. CDR3 size: 12 residues. Germline values: CDR1 KGHSH, CDR2 LQKENI. In nucleotides, the CDR3 is TGTGCCAGCTCACCCGGGGGGGACGAGCAGTACTTC. Its protein is CASSPGGDEQYF.

The chain carries TRBV7-3 and TRBJ2-3, with 8 nucleotides matching TRBD1. The V segment lost 6 bases and the J segment 8 bases; nucleotides outside the gene matches: 7. The CDR3 consists of 13 residues. In germline, CDR1 is SGHTA, CDR2 FQGTGA. The CDR3 loop reads CASRSDRGGTQYF. The CDR3 nucleotides read TGTGCCAGCAGATCCGACAGGGGAGGTACGCAGTATTTT.

This rearrangement joins TRBV27 to TRBJ2-7; no definite D call. With 3 bases removed from V and 5 bases from J, the gap between germline ends came to 11 bases. Germline V CDR1 and CDR2: MNHEY, SMNVEV (reference sequence). The CDR3 is 13 residues long. Here the CDR3 DNA reads TGTGCCAGCAGTTTTTCCCCCCTCGACGAGCAGTACTTC. It translates to CASSFSPLDEQYF.

The rearrangement joins TRBV2 to TRBJ2-2; weak D call: TRBD2 (6 bases). This CDR3 has 15 amino acids. The V gene's germline CDR1 is SNHLY and CDR2 FYNNEI. The V end was cut by 4 bases, the J end by 3 bases, with 12 bases between. CDR3 nucleotides: TGTGCCAGCAGTGCCGACGGGGGTGACACCGGGGAGCTGTTTTTT. It codes for CASSADGGDTGELFF.

The chain carries TRBV7-2 and TRBJ1-2; 7 bases agree with TRBD1. The CDR3 consists of 15 residues. Germline V CDR1 and CDR2: SGHTA, FQGNSA. The trim removed 4 bases at V and 2 bases at J, leaving 7 bases unmatched. The CDR3, as DNA: TGTGCCAGCAGCTCTTACAGGGGCCCCAACTATGGCTACACCTTC. Translation: CASSSYRGPNYGYTF.

The V gene is TRBV12-3 or TRBV12-4, the J gene TRBJ1-2; tentatively, D is TRBD1 (6 bases). Deletions cut 11 bases from V and 8 bases from J, with 18 bases between. This CDR3 is built from 12 residues. CDR3 DNA sequence: TGTGCCGCGGTCGGGGCAGGGGAAGGCTACACCTTC. Its protein product is CAAVGAGEGYTF.

The chain links TRBV19 to TRBJ1-4; 7 bases are shared with TRBD1. Germline CDR1 LNHDA, CDR2 SQIVND (reference sequence). Germline trimming cut 1 base from V and 5 bases from J; bases unmatched to any gene: 4. CDR3 length: 15 amino acids. The CDR3 DNA follows: TGTGCCAGTAGTATAGTAAGGGACAGCAATGAAAAACTGTTTTTT. Its protein is CASSIVRDSNEKLFF.

This chain connects TRBV3-1 (or the pseudogene TRBV3-2) to TRBJ1-2; D possibly corresponds to TRBD1 (6 bases). This CDR3 contains 16 residues. Germline-derived CDR1 and CDR2 are LGHDT and YNNKEL (reference sequence). Trimming left V 1 base short and J 2 bases short, with 14 bases between. Here the CDR3 DNA reads TGTGCCAGCAGCCAAGTTACAGGGAAGAGAAACTATGGCTACACCTTC. Translation gives CASSQVTGKRNYGYTF.

The chain employs TRBV4-2 and TRBJ2-7; D possibly corresponds to TRBD2 (6 bases). V shed 4 bases and J shed 5 bases, with 18 bases lying between them. The CDR3 is 15 residues long. Per germline, CDR1 LGHNA and CDR2 YNFKEQ. CDR3 coding DNA: TGTGCCAGCAGCCGAAATAGCGGAGACCTTCACGAGCAGTACTTC. This sequence encodes CASSRNSGDLHEQYF.

The chain is built from TRBV19 and TRBJ1-2; TRBD1 aligns across 7 bases. J gave up 2 bases and V 5 bases, and 5 bases lay outside the gene matches. CDR1 and CDR2 (germline): LNHDA, SQIVND (reference sequence). This CDR3 has 14 amino acids. This CDR3 reads CASSSRTGNYGYTF. DNA for the CDR3: TGTGCCAGTAGTTCTCGGACAGGAAACTATGGCTACACCTTC.